The 9 T cell receptor beta chains below come from one sample, sequenced in a study of blood T cell repertoires in COVID-19. Using immunoSEQ multiplex PCR, the repertoire was profiled, and TCRdb retains in-frame clones only, with some absent. The sample holds some 320,000 clones, about 91% seen once. Sequenced sample: peripheral blood. The origin of the receptors is a woman aged 25 to 39 who had recovered from COVID-19.

The J gene is TRBJ2-7, the V gene TRBV28, with 9 bases aligning to TRBD1. CDR1 is MDHEN and CDR2 is SYDVKM in the germline V gene. Trimming removed 7 bases from V and 6 bases from J; junction bases left unmatched: 7. The CDR3 length is 13 residues. In DNA, the CDR3 is TGTGCCAGCACCATCGACAGGGGGGGCGAGCAGTACTTC. As protein: CASTIDRGGEQYF.

This rearrangement joins TRBV24-1 to TRBJ2-1; 11 nucleotides agree with TRBD1. The germline gives CDR1 KGHDR, CDR2 SFDVKD. CDR3 length: 16 residues. V gave up 1 base and J gave up 7 bases; unmatched junction bases: 5. CDR3 DNA sequence: TGTGCCACCAGTGATTTAGGACAGGGGGCGCGAAATGAGCAGTTCTTC. Translating gives CATSDLGQGARNEQFF.

The chain combines TRBV6-6 with TRBJ1-1; weak D call: TRBD1 (6 bases). This CDR3 contains 15 residues. Germline V gene sequence: CDR1 MNHNY, CDR2 SVGAGI (reference sequence). Trimming cost V 0 bases and J 1 base, with 9 bases left between them. CDR3 region: CASSYSPGQNTEAFF. The CDR3 coding sequence is TGTGCCAGCAGTTACTCACCGGGACAGAACACTGAAGCTTTCTTT.

This clone was observed once. The chain is built from TRBV5-1 and TRBJ2-1, with D perhaps TRBD1 (5 bases). The length of the CDR3 is 15 residues. CDR1 is SGHRS and CDR2 is YFSETQ in the germline V gene. V was trimmed by 1 base and J by 0 bases, leaving 8 bases between them. The CDR3 here is CASSLFQGSYNEQFF. The CDR3 bases are TGCGCCAGCAGCTTGTTTCAGGGCTCCTACAATGAGCAGTTCTTC. Looking up the rest from reference TRBV5-1 and TRBJ2-1 gives the full variable domain: KAGVTQTPRYLIKTRGQQVTLSCSPISGHRSVSWYQQTPGQGLQFLFEYFSETQRNKGNFPGRFSGRQFSNSRSEMNVSTLELGDSALYLCASSLFQGSYNEQFFGPGTRLTVL.

V and J are TRBV24-1 and TRBJ2-3; D remains unclear. The CDR3 length is 16 residues. Trimming left V 4 bases short and J 0 bases short, with 13 bases between. Per the germline V gene, CDR1 is KGHDR and CDR2 is SFDVKD. Here the CDR3 reads CATSDPAAGSTDTQYF. CDR3 DNA: TGTGCCACCAGTGACCCGGCGGCCGGGAGCACAGATACGCAGTATTTT.

This chain links TRBV23-1 with TRBJ1-1, with D possibly matching TRBD1 (5 bases). TRBV23-1 is an open reading frame, and its role is uncertain. The V end was cut by 3 bases, the J end by 4 bases, with 12 bases between. The CDR3 loop spans 14 amino acids. The CDR3 reads CASSHGRVGTEAFF. DNA for the CDR3: TGCGCCAGCAGTCATGGCAGGGTGGGCACTGAAGCTTTCTTT.

This clone was seen just once. The gene calls are TRBV11-2 and TRBJ2-7, with a possible D match to TRBD1 (6 bases). Germline values: CDR1 SGHAT, CDR2 FQNNGV. The CDR3 is 13 residues long. V gave up 5 bases and J gave up 3 bases, with 11 bases separating them. The CDR3 region has the DNA TGTGCCAGCAGCAATCCACAGGGCTACGAGCAGTACTTC. Residues: CASSNPQGYEQYF.

The J gene is TRBJ1-2, the V gene TRBV19; perhaps TRBD1 as D (6 bases). Trimming took 4 bases from V and 0 from J, leaving 12 bases between them. The CDR3 extends over 15 amino acids. Germline CDR1 LNHDA, CDR2 SQIVND (reference sequence). The CDR3 coding sequence is TGTGCCAGTAGTAGACAGGCTCAGACTAACTATGGCTACACCTTC. It is translated as CASSRQAQTNYGYTF.

This sequence joins TRBV11-2 and TRBJ1-5, with unresolved D. CDR1 and CDR2 from the germline V gene are SGHAT and FQNNGV. Trimming pared 0 bases from V and 2 bases from J, leaving 8 bases between. The CDR3 contains 15 residues. The CDR3 protein is CASSLESMGNQPQHF. The CDR3 nucleotides read TGTGCCAGCAGCTTAGAATCTATGGGCAATCAGCCCCAGCATTTT.